These 29 T cell receptor beta chains were sequenced from one sample in a study of cytomegalovirus exposure and HLA in healthy donors. 13 Jbeta primers and 60 Vbeta primers were used for the PCR. The repertoire was sequenced with immunoSEQ multiplex PCR; TCRdb's copy has only in-frame clones and lacks some. The sample holds under 100,000 clones, around 81% seen once. The sample was PBMCs. The receptors shown here come from a woman in her seventies in good health and CMV-seropositive.

The chain is built from TRBV28 and TRBJ1-6; 11 nucleotides agree with TRBD1. Germline loops: CDR1 MDHEN, CDR2 SYDVKM. V lost 6 bases and J lost 7; bases outside the gene matches: 8. This CDR3 comprises 16 residues. The CDR3 protein is CASSHGQGAKNSPLHF. The CDR3 coding sequence is TGTGCCAGCAGCCATGGACAGGGGGCGAAAAATTCACCCCTCCACTTT. Complete variable domain (other parts from reference TRBV28 and TRBJ1-6): DVKVTQSSRYLVKRTGEKVFLECVQDMDHENMFWYRQDPGLGLRLIYFSYDVKMKEKGDIPEGYSVSREKKERFSLILESASTNQTSMYLCASSHGQGAKNSPLHFGNGTRLTVT.

The genes are TRBV11-3 and TRBJ2-7; 10 bases fit TRBD2. CDR1 is SGHNT, CDR2 YENEEA, per germline. The CDR3 spans 15 residues. With V trimmed by 5 bases and J by 9 bases, 13 bases remained unmatched. The CDR3 spells CASSPRRLAGAVQYF. DNA of the CDR3: TGTGCCAGCAGCCCAAGGAGGCTAGCGGGAGCGGTGCAGTACTTC.

Details on this clone: Mismatch with germline at one junction end may stem from a read error. This rearrangement joins TRBV7-9 to TRBJ1-1; D is undetermined. The germline V gene encodes CDR1 SEHNR and CDR2 FQNEAQ (reference sequence). The CDR3 is 16 amino acids. As DNA, the CDR3 is TGTTCCAGCAGGACGGCGTGGGGAGGTTTAGGCACTGAAGCTTTCTTT. It yields the protein CSSRTAWGGLGTEAFF.

This clone has a single count. This CDR3 is CASSEAGRPETQYF. CDR3 sequence (DNA): TGTGCCAGCAGTGAAGCCGGGAGGCCTGAGACCCAGTACTTC. The V gene is TRBV2, the J gene TRBJ2-5; 7 positions agree with TRBD2. CDR3 length: 14 residues. CDR1 and CDR2 from the germline V gene are SNHLY and FYNNEI. After removal of 0 bases from V and 5 bases from J, the junction contained 3 bases not matched to a gene.

This chain links TRBV7-2 with TRBJ2-7, with 9 bases aligning to TRBD2. CDR1 SGHTA and CDR2 FQGNSA come from the germline V gene. The trim removed 5 bases at V and 13 bases at J, leaving 9 bases unmatched. The CDR3 totals 12 residues. CDR3: CASSTGGSGRYF. The CDR3 DNA follows: TGTGCCAGCAGCACGGGGGGTAGCGGGAGATACTTC.

This chain uses TRBV30 with TRBJ1-5; no clear D. The V and J ends lost 0 bases and 5 bases respectively, with 8 bases between them. This CDR3 spans 13 amino acids. Germline V gene lookup returns CDR1 GTSNPN and CDR2 SVGIG (reference sequence). Here the CDR3 DNA reads TGTGCCTGGAGTGTGGGAGTAGATCAGCCCCAGCATTTT. This codes for CAWSVGVDQPQHF.

The V call is TRBV5-5, the J call TRBJ2-5, with 7 bases lining up with TRBD1. The CDR3 sequence is 15 residues long. The junction had 12 bases not matched to a gene; V was cut back by 6 bases and J by 4 bases. The germline V gene has CDR1 SGHKS and CDR2 YYEKEE (reference sequence). CDR3 in DNA: TGTGCCAGCAAACGGACAGGCCTAGAGAGAGAGACCCAGTACTTC. Encoded protein: CASKRTGLERETQYF.

The CDR3 region is CASSQGRSSYEQYF. For the CDR3, the DNA is TGCGCCAGCAGCCAGGGCAGAAGCTCCTACGAGCAGTACTTC. This rearrangement joins TRBV4-1 to TRBJ2-7; D call uncertain. Looked up from germline, CDR1 is MGHRA and CDR2 is YSYEKL. V was cut by 3 bases and J by 0 bases, with 9 bases left in between. The CDR3 runs 14 residues.

V and J are TRBV7-2 and TRBJ1-4, with 7 bases fitting TRBD1. Trimming took 4 bases from V and 8 from J; bases not matched to a gene: 7. Germline CDR1 SGHTA, CDR2 FQGNSA. The CDR3 loop spans 14 amino acids. The CDR3: CASSYRQGSEKLFF. The CDR3, as DNA: TGTGCCAGCAGCTACCGACAGGGATCGGAAAAACTGTTTTTT.

This clone was detected only once. The CDR3 is CSGWWGNYGYTF. In DNA form, the CDR3 reads TGCAGCGGGTGGTGGGGCAACTATGGCTACACCTTC. This rearrangement joins TRBV29-1 to TRBJ1-2, with TRBD1 as a possible D gene (5 bases). The CDR3 consists of 12 residues. CDR1 is SQVTM and CDR2 is ANQGSEA in the germline V gene. V gave up 7 bases and J gave up 2 bases, with 11 bases separating them.

The chain uses TRBV5-6 and TRBJ1-5; 7 bases are shared with TRBD1. CDR3 size: 15 residues. V shed 3 bases, J shed 0 bases, and the junction held 3 bases outside the gene matches. The germline gives CDR1 SGHDT, CDR2 YYEEEE. The DNA of the CDR3 is TGTGCCAGCAGCTCACAGGGGAATAGCAATCAGCCCCAGCATTTT. The encoded protein is CASSSQGNSNQPQHF.

In nucleotides, the CDR3 is TGTGCCAGCAGTTTCTTTGGCGGGAGGAGGACCGGGGAGCTGTTTTTT. Amino acids: CASSFFGGRRTGELFF. The gene calls are TRBV28 and TRBJ2-2; the match to TRBD2 covers 8 bases. In germline, CDR1 is MDHEN, CDR2 SYDVKM. The CDR3 has 16 residues. V shed 3 bases and J 5 bases; nucleotides not matched to a gene: 8. Using reference TRBV28 and TRBJ2-2 for the parts outside the CDR3, the full variable domain is DVKVTQSSRYLVKRTGEKVFLECVQDMDHENMFWYRQDPGLGLRLIYFSYDVKMKEKGDIPEGYSVSREKKERFSLILESASTNQTSMYLCASSFFGGRRTGELFFGEGSRLTVL.

This rearrangement joins TRBV5-1 to TRBJ2-5; TRBD1 matches at 10 bases. There are 15 residues in the CDR3. V was clipped by 4 bases and J by 4 bases; unmatched bases: 7. Germline V gives CDR1 SGHRS, CDR2 YFSETQ. Here the CDR3 DNA reads TGCGCCAGCAGCGCCGGACAGGGGGGGGGAGAGACCCAGTACTTC. Amino acids: CASSAGQGGGETQYF.

The chain employs TRBV11-3 and TRBJ2-1; D uncertain. V was cut by 7 bases and J by 12 bases, with 16 bases left in between. Germline CDR1 reads SGHNT; CDR2 reads YENEEA. The CDR3 spans 12 residues. In DNA form, the CDR3 reads TGTGCCAGCACCCGAACTGCACAGAGGCAGTTCTTC. It yields the protein CASTRTAQRQFF.

This chain uses TRBV7-2 with TRBJ2-1; 8 bases line up with TRBD2. This CDR3 has 15 residues. V was clipped by 7 bases and J by 5 bases; unmatched bases: 10. Germline assignment: CDR1 SGHTA and CDR2 FQGNSA. As DNA, the CDR3 is TGTGCCAGCACCCCGATCGGGAGGGCCAACAATGAGCAGTTCTTC. Amino acid sequence: CASTPIGRANNEQFF.

This clone came up a few times. The chain recombines TRBV19 with TRBJ1-2, with 9 bases that match TRBD1. The V and J ends lost 7 bases and 5 bases, in that order; junction bases with no gene match: 8. The CDR3 consists of 14 residues. Germline V gene sequence: CDR1 LNHDA, CDR2 SQIVND (reference sequence). CDR3 sequence: CASTPQGAVYGYTF. As DNA, the CDR3 is TGTGCCAGTACCCCACAGGGGGCCGTTTATGGCTACACCTTC.

This chain connects TRBV2 to TRBJ2-5, with D possibly being TRBD1 (5 bases). This CDR3 region has 14 residues. The ends were cut back, 7 bases at V and 2 bases at J, with 14 bases in the middle. In germline, CDR1 is SNHLY, CDR2 FYNNEI. This chain's CDR3 is CASKGRSAQETQYF. The CDR3 coding sequence is TGTGCCAGCAAGGGGCGATCAGCGCAAGAGACCCAGTACTTC.

V is TRBV5-5 and J is TRBJ2-3; maybe TRBD1 (6 bases). V dropped 1 base and J dropped 5 bases, with 11 bases sitting between them. The CDR3 is 14 amino acids. Germline CDR1 SGHKS, CDR2 YYEKEE (reference sequence). CDR3 sequence: CASSLSARGDTQYF. The DNA of the CDR3 is TGTGCCAGCAGCTTGTCGGCCAGGGGAGATACGCAGTATTTT.

The genes are TRBV6-1 and TRBJ2-2; a weak D match, TRBD1 (5 bases). The CDR3 loop spans 13 amino acids. With 6 bases removed from V and 6 bases from J, the gap between germline ends came to 11 bases. In germline, CDR1 is MNHNS, CDR2 SASEGT. CDR3 coding DNA: TGTGCCAGCAGGGGGCCCCCAGCCGGGGAGCTGTTTTTT. This gives the protein CASRGPPAGELFF.

This clone turned up a few times. V usage is TRBV4-3 and J usage is TRBJ2-2; weak D call: TRBD2 (7 bases). Trimming took 4 bases from V and 6 from J, leaving 15 bases between them. From germline, CDR1 is LGHNA and CDR2 YSLEER. This CDR3 is built from 15 residues. Written as DNA, the CDR3 is TGCGCCAGCAGCCCCGCGGGGGCGGGAGCCGGGGAGCTGTTTTTT. Its translation: CASSPAGAGAGELFF.

The chain carries TRBV28 and TRBJ1-2; the match to TRBD1 covers 7 bases. Per the germline V gene, CDR1 is MDHEN and CDR2 is SYDVKM. The CDR3 has 13 amino acids. V shed 3 bases and J 5 bases; nucleotides not matched to a gene: 3. The CDR3 region is CASSFGTEYGYTF. The CDR3 bases are TGTGCCAGCAGTTTTGGGACAGAATATGGCTACACCTTC.

The V gene is TRBV6-5, the J gene TRBJ1-1; D gene uncertain. Germline CDR1 reads MNHEY; CDR2 reads SVGAGI. This CDR3 has 15 residues. Trimming shortened V by 4 bases and J by 10 bases, and 22 bases separated the two germline ends. CDR3 coding DNA: TGTGCCAGCAGTTCCCAACACATCCTCGTACGTGGAGCTTTCTTT. This translates into CASSSQHILVRGAFF.

The chain uses TRBV20-1 and TRBJ2-1; 7 nucleotides match TRBD2. The trim removed 5 bases at V and 10 bases at J, leaving 5 bases unmatched. The germline V gene has CDR1 DFQATT and CDR2 SNEGSKA (reference sequence). The CDR3 consists of 11 residues. The CDR3 spells CSASSGVEQFF. CDR3 bases: TGCAGTGCTTCAAGCGGGGTCGAGCAGTTCTTC.

The chain recombines TRBV7-9 with TRBJ2-5; D is possibly TRBD2 (6 bases). The CDR3 is made up of 14 amino acids. V lost 4 bases to trimming and J lost 1 base, with 10 bases between them. The germline V gene encodes CDR1 SEHNR and CDR2 FQNEAQ (reference sequence). The CDR3 sequence is CASSSGTLQETQYF. The CDR3 bases are TGTGCCAGCAGCTCGGGGACTCTCCAAGAGACCCAGTACTTC.

The chain links TRBV7-9 to TRBJ2-7; unclear D gene. V dropped 1 base and J dropped 3 bases, with 4 bases sitting between them. The CDR3 is made up of 12 amino acids. Germline V gives CDR1 SEHNR, CDR2 FQNEAQ (reference sequence). CDR3 bases: TGTGCCAGCAGCTTAGTTCTCTACGAGCAGTACTTC. Its translation is CASSLVLYEQYF.

V is TRBV28 and J is TRBJ2-2; D call uncertain. The CDR3 loop spans 13 amino acids. With 5 bases removed from V and 8 bases from J, the gap between germline ends came to 12 bases. Looked up from germline, CDR1 is MDHEN and CDR2 is SYDVKM. The CDR3 sequence: CASSPQEIGELFF. The CDR3 DNA is TGTGCCAGCAGTCCCCAAGAGATAGGGGAGCTGTTTTTT.

The chain carries TRBV2 and TRBJ1-5, with D unresolved. Trimming pared 4 bases from V and 3 bases from J, leaving 10 bases between. CDR1 and CDR2 from the germline V gene are SNHLY and FYNNEI. The CDR3 covers 14 residues. The CDR3 loop is CASSAGSPNQPQHF. The CDR3 coding sequence is TGTGCCAGCAGTGCGGGTAGCCCCAATCAGCCCCAGCATTTT.

This chain links TRBV19 with TRBJ2-1; 11 bases match TRBD2. In germline, CDR1 is LNHDA, CDR2 SQIVND (reference sequence). CDR3 length: 15 amino acids. With V trimmed by 6 bases and J by 8 bases, 9 bases remained unmatched. CDR3 in amino acids: CASSLGTSGYYEQFF. In DNA form, the CDR3 reads TGTGCCAGTAGCCTCGGGACTAGCGGATACTATGAGCAGTTCTTC.

CDR3 nucleotide sequence: TGCAGCGCCGGGACAGGGGCTGGGGCCAACGTCCTGACTTTC. Amino acids: CSAGTGAGANVLTF. This chain connects TRBV29-1 to TRBJ2-6; 10 positions agree with TRBD1. The germline V gene encodes CDR1 SQVTM and CDR2 ANQGSEA. This CDR3 region has 14 residues. The ends lost 7 bases at V and 2 bases at J; junction bases unmatched: 2.